The rows below give T cell receptor beta chains drawn from one sample of a study of cytomegalovirus exposure and HLA in healthy donors. Assay used: immunoSEQ multiplex PCR; TCRdb lists only in-frame clones, some missing. The sample has approximately 220,000 clones; approximately 68% are singletons. Sequenced input: PBMCs. These receptors were collected from a young woman in good health and CMV-seronegative. Each CDR3 is given with its conserved first and last residue. The D gene is left open where the match is weak. Expanded clones get a size class; other rows say once, few or many, or leave the size out.

TRBV30	-	-	TRBJ1-5	TGTGCCTGGAGTGTTACAGGGCCCAGGTCCAATCAGCCCCAGCATTTT	CAWSVTGPRSNQPQHF
TRBV5-1	-	-	TRBJ1-6	TGCGCCAGCAGCTTGACGGCAGGTTCAAATTCACCCCTCCACTTT	CASSLTAGSNSPLHF
TRBV5-5	once	-	TRBJ2-1	TGTGCCAGCAGCTTGGTCACGGGTTCCTACAATGAGCAGTTCTTC	CASSLVTGSYNEQFF
TRBV10-3	once	-	TRBJ1-3	TGTGCCATCGGACAAGACTCTGGAAACACCATATATTTT	CAIGQDSGNTIYF
TRBV6-5	-	-	TRBJ2-3	TGTGCCAGCAGAGCACCAGGGATTGTCACAGATACGCAGTATTTT	CASRAPGIVTDTQYF
TRBV19	-	-	TRBJ1-4	TGTGCCAGTAATATCAGAACTAATGAAAAACTGTTTTTT	CASNIRTNEKLFF
TRBV25-1	-	TRBD2	TRBJ2-1	TGTGCCAGCAGTGAATTGTCTACTAGCGGGAGCCCAAATGAGCAGTTCTTC	CASSELSTSGSPNEQFF
TRBV9	-	TRBD2	TRBJ2-1	TGTGCCAGCAGCGTTCGATCGGGACTAGCGGGTGAGCAGTTCTTC	CASSVRSGLAGEQFF
TRBV14	-	TRBD1	TRBJ1-1	TGTGCCAGCAGCCTTAGGACAGGGCGAACTGAAGCTTTCTTT	CASSLRTGRTEAFF
TRBV6-1	-	-	TRBJ1-2	TGTGCCAGCAGTGAAGGGCCGCAGAACTATGGCTACACCTTC	CASSEGPQNYGYTF
TRBV11-2	-	TRBD1	TRBJ2-7	TGTGCCAGCAGCTTTGGGGCAGGGGGTACCTACGAGCAGTACTTC	CASSFGAGGTYEQYF
TRBV10-3	-	-	TRBJ2-3	TGTGCCATCAGCGGAGAGGGAGGTGAGACAGATACGCAGTATTTT	CAISGEGGETDTQYF
TRBV2	-	TRBD2	TRBJ2-1	TGTGCCAGCAGTCAAGGGGCGGGAGGGCTTATGGATGAGCAGTTCTTC	CASSQGAGGLMDEQFF
TRBV6-6	-	-	TRBJ1-3	TGTGCCAGCAGTTTGTCCCACGGGGGGTCCGGAAACACCATATATTTT	CASSLSHGGSGNTIYF
TRBV13	-	TRBD2	TRBJ2-3	TGTGCCAGCAGCGAAATCGGGCCTAGCGGGGGGGCCGAGGCCCTAGATACGCAGTATTTT	CASSEIGPSGGAEALDTQYF
TRBV30	-	TRBD1	TRBJ1-1	TGTGCCTGGAGTGGACAGGGTGCAGCTTTCTTT	CAWSGQGAAFF
TRBV27	-	-	TRBJ1-5	TGTGCCAGCAGTTTGACAGCCCTCAATCAGCCCCAGCATTTT	CASSLTALNQPQHF
TRBV6-1	-	TRBD1	TRBJ1-2	TGTGCCAGCAGATCAGGGGGCCTGGGCTATGGCTACACCTTC	CASRSGGLGYGYTF
TRBV29-1	-	-	TRBJ2-7	TGCAGCGTTGCGACTAGCTCCTACGAGCAGTACTTC	CSVATSSYEQYF
TRBV28	-	-	TRBJ2-2	TGTGCCAGCAAAAAAGAGCCACGAAACACCGGGGAGCTGTTTTTT	CASKKEPRNTGELFF
TRBV7-3	few	TRBD2	TRBJ2-7	TGTGCCAGCAGCCCCCGGGAGGTCTCCTACGAGCAGTACTTC	CASSPREVSYEQYF
TRBV15	-	-	TRBJ1-3	TGTGCCACCAGCAGAGTGCGGAGTGGAAACGCCATATATTTT	CATSRVRSGNAIYF
TRBV27	-	TRBD1	TRBJ1-5	TGTGACAGCAGTTTATCAGGTGGACAGGGTGGCAATCAGCCCCAGCATTTT	CDSSLSGGQGGNQPQHF
TRBV5-8	-	TRBD1	TRBJ1-5	TGTGCCAGCAGCATAGACAGGGCACAGCCCCAGCATTTT	CASSIDRAQPQHF